What follows is one T cell receptor (beta chain) and its context. Its matching antigen is unknown. This entry comes from a study of cytomegalovirus exposure and HLA in healthy donors. About the study: Earlier findings included more than 95 million unique TCR beta sequences obtained from approximately 170 million T cells.

Researchers ran the PCR with 60 Vbeta and 13 Jbeta primers. Here immunoSEQ multiplex PCR was the method, and the copy in TCRdb shows in-frame clones only, minus some. The sample yields about 120,000 clones, around 72% seen once. The study, taken as a whole, reports: Using a false discovery rate of 0.05, a later analysis showed that 16,951 TCR beta sequences were associated with HLA alleles.

Germline V gene lookup returns CDR1 MGHRA and CDR2 YSYEKL. The CDR3 totals 15 residues. J lost 8 bases, V lost 3 bases, and 5 bases had no gene match. The clonotype originates from a man aged 25 to 40 in good health and CMV-seronegative. J is TRBJ2-1 and V is TRBV4-1, with TRBD2 matching 12 bases. Source material: PBMCs. This CDR3 reads CASSHTGLAGHEQFF. The DNA of the CDR3 is TGCGCCAGCAGCCATACAGGACTAGCGGGGCATGAGCAGTTCTTC.